These T cell receptor beta chains were read from a single sample in a study of PD-1 blockade in classical Hodgkin lymphoma. Sequencing was performed with immunoSEQ multiplex PCR; in TCRdb, only in-frame clones are kept and a portion is missing. The sample includes 66,000 or so clones, over 70% of them seen just once. The sequences come from peripheral blood mononuclear cells (PBMCs), collected before the second cycle of nivolumab. The receptors shown here come from a human donor with classical Hodgkin lymphoma. Each CDR3 is given with its conserved first and last residue. The D gene is left open where the match is weak. Where a row states a size, it is once, few, many or the class of an expanded clone; other rows omit it.

>.|.|TRBJ1-5|TRBV5-6
CASSRWTGRADQPQHF
TGTGCCAGCAGCCGATGGACGGGCAGGGCTGATCAGCCCCAGCATTTT
>.|.|TRBJ1-6|TRBV4-1
CASSQVVYPEGPLHF
TGCGCCAGCAGCCAAGTGGTTTACCCGGAAGGGCCCCTCCACTTT
>once|.|TRBJ2-1|TRBV11-2
CASSLLDEQFF
TGTGCCAGCAGCTTACTCGATGAGCAGTTCTTC
>.|.|TRBJ2-7|TRBV10-2
CATHQPGYRANYEQYF
TGCGCCACGCACCAACCCGGATATCGGGCGAACTACGAGCAGTACTTC
>.|.|TRBJ2-7|TRBV6-5
CASSFSDGPYEQYF
TGTGCCAGCAGTTTCTCAGACGGTCCCTACGAGCAGTACTTC
>.|TRBD2|TRBJ2-7|TRBV29-1
CSAGAGIYEQYF
TGCAGCGCAGGAGCGGGGATCTACGAGCAGTACTTC
>large|.|TRBJ2-7|TRBV11-1
CASSLADSRSYEQYF
TGTGCCAGCAGCTTAGCGGACTCCCGCTCCTACGAGCAGTACTTC
>.|.|TRBJ1-1|TRBV27
CASSLSWRGEAFF
TGTGCCAGCAGTTTATCGTGGCGGGGTGAAGCTTTCTTT
>once|.|TRBJ2-5|TRBV11-2
CASSLDLGEAQYF
TGTGCCAGCAGCTTAGATCTTGGGGAGGCCCAGTACTTC
>.|TRBD1|TRBJ2-1|TRBV7-9
CASSPPTGHSYNEQFF
TGTGCCAGCAGCCCGCCGACAGGGCATTCCTACAATGAGCAGTTCTTC
>once|.|TRBJ2-5|TRBV5-1
CASSLVFGPGETQYF
TGCGCCAGCAGCTTGGTTTTTGGGCCAGGAGAGACCCAGTACTTC
>.|TRBD2|TRBJ2-1|TRBV15
CATSRKKSGGNNEQFF
TGTGCCACCAGCAGAAAAAAAAGCGGGGGTAACAATGAGCAGTTCTTC
>.|.|TRBJ1-4|TRBV19
CASSTTGPNEKLFF
TGTGCCAGTAGCACAACAGGGCCTAATGAAAAACTGTTTTTT
>.|.|TRBJ1-4|TRBV11-2
CASSTRRATNEKLFF
TGTGCCAGCAGCACCCGACGGGCAACTAATGAAAAACTGTTTTTT
>.|TRBD1|TRBJ2-1|TRBV27
CASSLGQALRNEQFF
TGTGCCAGCAGTTTGGGACAGGCTCTTAGGAATGAGCAGTTCTTC
>.|TRBD2|TRBJ2-7|TRBV29-1
CSVTLGLAGSYEQYF
TGCAGCGTAACCTTGGGACTAGCGGGCTCCTACGAGCAGTACTTC
>.|.|TRBJ1-4|TRBV1
CTSSSRGGEKLFF
TGCACCAGCAGCTCCCGAGGGGGTGAAAAACTGTTTTTT
>few|TRBD2|TRBJ2-1|TRBV11-2
CASSLEGRGGPEQFF
TGTGCCAGCAGCTTAGAGGGGCGGGGGGGCCCCGAGCAGTTCTTC
>.|TRBD1|TRBJ1-6|TRBV6-5
CASSFGQGAQSPLHF
TGTGCCAGCAGTTTCGGACAGGGGGCCCAATCACCCCTCCACTTT
>.|.|TRBJ1-2|TRBV14
CASSQDAGNYGYTF
TGTGCCAGCAGCCAAGATGCAGGGAACTATGGCTACACCTTC
>.|TRBD1|TRBJ1-1|TRBV5-1
CASSVGRGRSPEAFF
TGCGCCAGCAGCGTAGGTAGGGGGCGCTCCCCTGAAGCTTTCTTT
>.|.|TRBJ2-7|TRBV19
CASSGVLAYSYEQYF
TGTGCCAGTAGTGGGGTCCTAGCTTACTCCTACGAGCAGTACTTC
>few|.|TRBJ1-5|TRBV19
CASKPFDSNQPQHF
TGTGCCAGTAAGCCGTTCGATAGCAATCAGCCCCAGCATTTT
>.|.|TRBJ2-7|TRBV6-6
CASSSWTGSYEQYF
TGTGCCAGCAGTTCATGGACGGGATCCTACGAGCAGTACTTC
>.|.|TRBJ2-5|TRBV11-2
CASSRGEAETQYF
TGTGCCAGCAGTAGAGGAGAAGCGGAGACCCAGTACTTC
>.|.|TRBJ2-5|TRBV11-3
CASSSRWPTQETQYF
TGTGCCAGCAGCTCCCGATGGCCTACTCAAGAGACCCAGTACTTC
>.|TRBD1|TRBJ1-1|TRBV29-1
CSVAGTDTEAFF
TGCAGCGTTGCCGGGACAGACACTGAAGCTTTCTTT